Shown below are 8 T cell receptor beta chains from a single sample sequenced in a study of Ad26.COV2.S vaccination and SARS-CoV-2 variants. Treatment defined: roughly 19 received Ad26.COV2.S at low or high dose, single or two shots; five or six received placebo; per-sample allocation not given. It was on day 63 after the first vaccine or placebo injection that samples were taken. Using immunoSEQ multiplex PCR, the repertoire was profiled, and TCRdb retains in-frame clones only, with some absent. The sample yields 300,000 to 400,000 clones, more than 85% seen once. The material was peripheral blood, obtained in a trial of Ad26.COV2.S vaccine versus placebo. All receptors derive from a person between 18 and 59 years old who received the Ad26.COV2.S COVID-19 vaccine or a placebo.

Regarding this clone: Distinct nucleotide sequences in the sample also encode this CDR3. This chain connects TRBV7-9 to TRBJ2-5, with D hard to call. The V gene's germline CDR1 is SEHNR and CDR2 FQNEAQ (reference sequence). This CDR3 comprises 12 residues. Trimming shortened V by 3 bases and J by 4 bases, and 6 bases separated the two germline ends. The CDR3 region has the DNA TGTGCCAGCAGCTTTTCCGGAGAGACCCAGTACTTC. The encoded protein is CASSFSGETQYF.

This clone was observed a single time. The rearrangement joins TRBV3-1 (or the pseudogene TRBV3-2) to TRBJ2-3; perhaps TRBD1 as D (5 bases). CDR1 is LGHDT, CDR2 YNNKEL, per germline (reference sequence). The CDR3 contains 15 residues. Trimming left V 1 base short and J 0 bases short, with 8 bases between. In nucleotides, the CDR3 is TGTGCCAGCAGCCAAGGGTGGGGCAGCACAGATACGCAGTATTTT. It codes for CASSQGWGSTDTQYF.

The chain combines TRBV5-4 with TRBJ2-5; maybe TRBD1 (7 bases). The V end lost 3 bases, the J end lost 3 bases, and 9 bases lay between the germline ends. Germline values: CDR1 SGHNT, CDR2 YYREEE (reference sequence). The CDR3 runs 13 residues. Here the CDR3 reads CASSSRGEETQYF. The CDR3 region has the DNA TGTGCCAGCAGCTCCAGGGGGGAAGAGACCCAGTACTTC.

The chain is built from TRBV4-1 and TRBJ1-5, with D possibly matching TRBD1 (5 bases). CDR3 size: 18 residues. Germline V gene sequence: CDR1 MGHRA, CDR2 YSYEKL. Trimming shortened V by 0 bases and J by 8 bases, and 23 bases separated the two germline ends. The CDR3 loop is CASSQDKTWGGKGKPQHF. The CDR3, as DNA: TGCGCCAGCAGCCAAGACAAGACTTGGGGGGGTAAGGGTAAGCCCCAGCATTTT.

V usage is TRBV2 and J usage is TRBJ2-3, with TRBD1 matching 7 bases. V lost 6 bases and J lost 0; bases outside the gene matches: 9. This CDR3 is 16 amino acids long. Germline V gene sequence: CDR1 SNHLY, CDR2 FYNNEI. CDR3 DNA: TGTGCCAGCAGATTATCCGGGACAGCTAGCACAGATACGCAGTATTTT. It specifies CASRLSGTASTDTQYF.

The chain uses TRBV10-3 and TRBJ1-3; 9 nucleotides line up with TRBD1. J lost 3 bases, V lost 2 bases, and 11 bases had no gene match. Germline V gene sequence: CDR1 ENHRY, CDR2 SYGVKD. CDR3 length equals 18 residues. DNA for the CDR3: TGTGCCATCAGTGAGACACTCGTGACAGGGGGGAATGGAAACACCATATATTTT. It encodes CAISETLVTGGNGNTIYF.

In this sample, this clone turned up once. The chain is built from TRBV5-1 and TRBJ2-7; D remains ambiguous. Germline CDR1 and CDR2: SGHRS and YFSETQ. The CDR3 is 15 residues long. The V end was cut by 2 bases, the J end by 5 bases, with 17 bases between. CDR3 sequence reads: CASSFRAQGPHEQYF. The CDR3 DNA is TGCGCCAGCAGCTTCCGGGCCCAAGGACCCCACGAGCAGTACTTC.

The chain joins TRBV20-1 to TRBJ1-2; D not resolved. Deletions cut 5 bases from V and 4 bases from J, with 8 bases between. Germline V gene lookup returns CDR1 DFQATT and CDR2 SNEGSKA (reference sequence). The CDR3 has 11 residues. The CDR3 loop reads CSAWDTYGYTF. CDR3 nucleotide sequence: TGCAGTGCTTGGGATACCTATGGCTACACCTTC.